This T cell receptor beta chain originates from a study of cytotoxic CD8 clonotypes in ibrutinib-treated CLL. Repertoires were generated with immunoSEQ multiplex PCR, while TCRdb's copy carries only in-frame clones and drops some. The sample has 30,000 or so clones; about 78% are singletons. A few counts support this clone. This CDR3 is 15 amino acids long. Germline trimming cut 2 bases from V and 7 bases from J; bases unmatched to any gene: 3. The V gene's germline CDR1 is SGDLS and CDR2 YYNGEE. This clonotype was obtained from a human donor with chronic lymphocytic leukemia. This chain links TRBV9 with TRBJ2-3; 14 bases match TRBD2. The sequenced sample was PBMCs, obtained after 36 months of ibrutinib treatment. CDR3 amino acids: CASSVGTSGGYTQYF. Written as DNA, the CDR3 is TGTGCCAGCAGCGTCGGGACTAGCGGGGGTTATACGCAGTATTTT.